These 8 T cell receptor beta chains were all obtained from the same sample, sequenced in a study of beta chain features in type 1 diabetes. What was sequenced were expressed TCRB transcripts, since all of the isolated RNA had been reverse transcribed. TCRdb's table, derived via immunoSEQ multiplex PCR, lists solely in-frame clones and lacks some. The table lists 860,000 or so clones, 15% to 20% of them singletons. Input material: naive CD4+ T cells from blood. These receptor sequences come from a young woman in good health.

The chain has TRBV28 and TRBJ1-5; 9 bases fit TRBD1. Trimming cost V 6 bases and J 5 bases; bases outside gene matches: 8. Per the germline V gene, CDR1 is MDHEN and CDR2 is SYDVKM. This CDR3 comprises 15 residues. CDR3 sequence (DNA): TGTGCCAGCAGATCCCGGGACAGGGCCCATCAGCCCCAGCATTTT. Its protein is CASRSRDRAHQPQHF.

The V call is TRBV29-1, the J call TRBJ2-3; a weak D match, TRBD1 (5 bases). The germline V and J ends were trimmed by 3 bases and 3 bases, with 16 bases remaining between them. Germline values: CDR1 SQVTM, CDR2 ANQGSEA. This CDR3 has 15 amino acids. The CDR3 is CSVEPVLSGTDTQYF. CDR3 coding DNA: TGCAGCGTTGAGCCTGTACTTTCAGGGACAGATACGCAGTATTTT.

This clone was picked up a small number of times. The J gene is TRBJ2-5, the V gene TRBV7-9; D not resolved. CDR3 length: 12 amino acids. The germline V gene encodes CDR1 SEHNR and CDR2 FQNEAQ (reference sequence). The V gene lost 3 bases and the J gene lost 6 bases, with 8 bases spanning the gap. Written as DNA, the CDR3 is TGTGCCAGCAGCTTCGGTGGGCAGACCCAGTACTTC. Amino acid sequence: CASSFGGQTQYF.

The chain has TRBV7-9 and TRBJ2-3; 9 bases map to TRBD2. The CDR3 totals 17 residues. V lost 4 bases to trimming and J lost 5 bases; unmatched junction nucleotides: 13. Germline assignment: CDR1 SEHNR and CDR2 FQNEAQ (reference sequence). CDR3 region: CASSSTKREEGEDTQYF. CDR3 sequence (DNA): TGTGCCAGCAGCTCGACTAAGCGGGAGGAAGGGGAAGATACGCAGTATTTT.

This chain links TRBV9 with TRBJ2-5, with 10 bases fitting TRBD2. This CDR3 comprises 18 residues. V shed 0 bases and J 4 bases; nucleotides not matched to a gene: 12. Germline V lookup: CDR1 SGDLS, CDR2 YYNGEE. DNA for the CDR3: TGTGCCAGCAGCGTAGCTACGGGGCTAGCGGGAGTAGGAGAGACCCAGTACTTC. Residues: CASSVATGLAGVGETQYF.

In its sample, this clone was seen once. The chain has TRBV6-5 and TRBJ2-7; 7 bases line up with TRBD2. Germline CDR1 is MNHEY and CDR2 is SVGAGI. J was trimmed by 4 bases and V by 0 bases; bases with no gene match: 6. This CDR3 region has 15 residues. The CDR3 reads CASSYSAGVRYEQYF. DNA for the CDR3: TGTGCCAGCAGTTACTCGGCGGGAGTTAGGTACGAGCAGTACTTC.

V gene TRBV7-2 combines with J gene TRBJ2-3, with TRBD2 identical over 9 bases. CDR1 and CDR2 from the germline V gene are SGHTA and FQGNSA. The trim removed 1 base at V and 4 bases at J, leaving 6 bases unmatched. CDR3 size: 16 residues. CDR3 sequence: CASSLVLAGEADTQYF. The CDR3 coding sequence is TGTGCCAGCAGCTTAGTCTTAGCGGGAGAGGCAGATACGCAGTATTTT.

This clone came up many times. The rearrangement uses TRBV4-3 and TRBJ2-3; D is uncertain. CDR3 length: 15 amino acids. V lost 0 bases and J 3 bases, leaving 10 bases between the germline ends. Germline assignment: CDR1 LGHNA and CDR2 YSLEER. In nucleotides, the CDR3 is TGCGCCAGCAGCCAAGAGCCCGTCCTGACAGATACGCAGTATTTT. It codes for CASSQEPVLTDTQYF.